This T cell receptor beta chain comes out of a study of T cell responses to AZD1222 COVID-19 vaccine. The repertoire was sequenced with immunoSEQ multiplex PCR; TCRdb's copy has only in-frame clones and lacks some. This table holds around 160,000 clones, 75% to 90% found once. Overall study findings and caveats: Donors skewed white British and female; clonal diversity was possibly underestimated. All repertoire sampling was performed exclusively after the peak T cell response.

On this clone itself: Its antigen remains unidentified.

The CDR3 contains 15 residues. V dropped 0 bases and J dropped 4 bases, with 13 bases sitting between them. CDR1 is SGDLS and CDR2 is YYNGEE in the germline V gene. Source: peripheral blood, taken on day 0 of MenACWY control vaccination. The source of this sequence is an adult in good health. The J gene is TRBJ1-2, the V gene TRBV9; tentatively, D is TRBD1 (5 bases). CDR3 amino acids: CASSVGQSNAYGYTF. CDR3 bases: TGTGCCAGCAGCGTAGGACAGAGCAATGCCTATGGCTACACCTTC. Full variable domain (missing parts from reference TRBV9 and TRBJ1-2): DSGVTQTPKHLITATGQRVTLRCSPRSGDLSVYWYQQSLDQGLQFLIQYYNGEERAKGNILERFSAQQFPDLHSELNLSSLELGDSALYFCASSVGQSNAYGYTFGSGTRLTVV.